This T cell receptor (beta chain) was recorded in a study of blood T cell repertoires in COVID-19 (dated by TCRdb to between 2020 and 2021). Context from the whole study: The collaborator samples originated in the United States, Italy and Spain and spanned the acute and convalescent phases of COVID-19. The material from the prospective study consisted of cDNA or gDNA derived from T cells, B-cell-depleted T cells, or PBMCs. Subjects who had been exposed to COVID-19, were actively infected with it, or had recovered from it provided the deeply sampled blood TCRbeta repertoires that made up the dataset. The repertoires were released in a freely available public database meant as a resource for research on the immune response to SARS-CoV-2. Samples were obtained from the ongoing ImmuneRACE study (first 160 participants) and from about 1,300 subjects provided by 6 global collaborators. Sample metadata almost always included a de-identified subject ID, COVID-19 status, age in years and sex. Where available, HLA class I and class II types were obtained from metadata supplied by the sample provider rather than from assay-based typing.

General study outcomes and caveats: The amount of clinical and demographic metadata varied by source and participant and was provided uncurated.

The immunoSEQ Assay, a bias-controlled multiplex PCR, was used to amplify TCRbeta CDR3 regions from genomic DNA. As for how the authors treated the data: Within the assay, amplification of reference gene primers was used to estimate how many nucleated cells each sample contained. To quantify the absolute abundance of each unique TCRbeta CDR3 rearrangement, sequence reads were collapsed and filtered. Productive Simpson clonality was computed per sample as the square root of Simpson's diversity index over productive rearrangements. In its TCRdb copy, this immuneACCESS table keeps in-frame sequences only and misses some clones. Where compared with another copy, unresolved V genes explain less than half of these, and the others have no known cause. D and trimming were read from the DNA, whereas the V and J calls and clone size are those reported in that table. In all, the sample holds about 250,000 clones, and 88% of those were seen once. The top ten hold roughly 1.4% of the sample.

A note on this clone: Its antigen target is currently unknown. Within one base of it there is no much larger clone, and no base qualities were kept.

Collaborating institutions collected whole blood in K2EDTA tubes following their own protocols. For TCRbeta analysis, collaborators shipped samples as frozen whole blood, isolated PBMCs, or DNA extracted from either of those sample types. Including cysteine and phenylalanine, the CDR3 has 16 amino acids. CDR3 DNA only is kept here, 48 bases in frame from base 1. Based on the germline V gene (reference sequence), the CDR1 and CDR2 sequences are LNHNV and YYDKDF. Clipping removes 5 bases from V and 3 bases from J, with 8 as the unmatched junction base count. This clonotype was obtained from an older man with acute or convalescent COVID-19. Sample: peripheral blood. The chain employs TRBV15 and TRBJ2-1; 9 bases in the junction line up with TRBD2. The sequence in DNA is TGTGCCACCAGCTCCCGGACTAGCGTAAACTACAATGAGCAGTTCTTC. It translates to CATSSRTSVNYNEQFF.